This T cell receptor (beta chain) was sequenced for a study of metastatic and nonmetastatic thyroid tumors. Regarding the study as a whole: Reports indicated that malignant thyroid tumors showed significantly higher TCR beta diversity than benign nodules did, in blood and tumor.

V lost 4 bases to trimming and J lost 5 bases; unmatched junction nucleotides: 12. Germline loops: CDR1 SGDLS, CDR2 YYNGEE. CDR3 size: 16 residues. TCRdb reprocessed the PCR reads using MiXCR. Of roughly 38,000 clones listed, 15% to 20% were seen once; the top ten hold approximately 16%. A note on this clone: The antigen is not known.

Thyroid surgery took place with no prior treatment in any patient. The material sequenced was blood. This clonotype was obtained from a female donor with papillary thyroid cancer or a benign thyroid nodule (not recorded which). Some clones in this sample may be carry-over from other donors' samples. This chain uses TRBV9 with TRBJ2-7; 10 bases line up with TRBD2. The CDR3 coding sequence is TGTGCCAGCAGCTCGGGACTAGTTACTAGCGGGGACGAGCAGTACTTC. It translates to CASSSGLVTSGDEQYF.